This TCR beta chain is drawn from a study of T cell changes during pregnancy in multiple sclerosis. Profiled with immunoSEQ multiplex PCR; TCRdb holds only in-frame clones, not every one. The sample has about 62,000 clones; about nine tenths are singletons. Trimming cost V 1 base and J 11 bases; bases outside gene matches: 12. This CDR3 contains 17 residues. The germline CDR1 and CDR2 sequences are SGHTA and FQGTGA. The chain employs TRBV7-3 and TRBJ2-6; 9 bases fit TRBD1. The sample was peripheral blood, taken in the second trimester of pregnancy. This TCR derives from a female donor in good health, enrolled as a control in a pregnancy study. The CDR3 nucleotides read TGTGCCAGCAGCTTAAGCACAGGGGGCCGGGGGTCGTACGTCCTGACTTTC. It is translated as CASSLSTGGRGSYVLTF.